There are many counts of the clone carrying this T cell receptor beta chain. Antigen: not known. TCRdb ran MiXCR on the PCR reads. The repertoire includes under 100,000 clones, 8% to 9.5% of them detected once, and around 9.2% sits in the top ten. This sample was taken from a study of metastatic and nonmetastatic thyroid tumors. Study-wide context: Repertoires from blood and tumor or nodule tissue of malignant and benign thyroid patients were compared. Study-level points and caveats: Malignant tumors reportedly showed significantly higher TCR beta diversity than benign nodules in both blood and tumor.

All patients were untreated before thyroid surgery. Between the trimmed V and J ends, which lost 0 bases and 6 bases, there was a span of 7 bases. Germline-derived CDR1 and CDR2 are SGDLS and YYNGEE. The CDR3 runs to 13 residues. The sample comprised blood. The V and J genes are TRBV9 and TRBJ2-1; D gene ambiguous. The TCR originated in a female donor with papillary thyroid cancer or a benign thyroid nodule (not recorded which). Some clones in this sample may be carry-over from other donors' samples. CDR3 in DNA: TGTGCCAGCAGCGTAGGACTCCTCAATGAGCAGTTCTTC. Its translation: CASSVGLLNEQFF.